Following are 25 T cell receptor beta chains from one sample sequenced in a study of blood T cell repertoires in COVID-19. The data were produced by immunoSEQ multiplex PCR, yet TCRdb's version contains in-frame clones alone and is incomplete. The table lists about 200,000 clones, 86% of them singletons. The specimen sequenced was PBMCs or T cells enriched from blood (not recorded which). The receptors were gathered from a woman in her thirties or forties in a cohort exposed to, infected with or recovered from COVID-19 (not recorded which).

The V gene is TRBV6-5, the J gene TRBJ2-7; no definite D call. The germline CDR1 and CDR2 sequences are MNHEY and SVGAGI. V lost 0 bases, J lost 6 bases, and 3 bases lay in between. This CDR3 region has 11 residues. Written as DNA, the CDR3 is TGTGCCAGCAGTTACTCGAGCGAGCAGTACTTC. It encodes CASSYSSEQYF.

The chain joins TRBV5-4 to TRBJ2-5; 9 bases match TRBD1. Germline V CDR1 and CDR2: SGHNT, YYREEE (reference sequence). The V segment lost 4 bases and the J segment 1 base; nucleotides outside the gene matches: 8. The CDR3 extends over 16 amino acids. In DNA form, the CDR3 reads TGTGCCAGCAGCCCTAGGACAGGGGCCACCCAAGAGACCCAGTACTTC. This encodes CASSPRTGATQETQYF.

The chain couples TRBV4-3 to TRBJ2-1, with 9 bases lining up with TRBD2. The CDR3 runs 18 residues. Germline values: CDR1 LGHNA, CDR2 YSLEER. V lost 0 bases, J lost 6 bases, and 12 bases stayed unmatched. In nucleotides, the CDR3 is TGCGCCAGCAGCCAAGACCCCTCCGGTGGCGGGAGGGTCAATGAGCAGTTCTTC. Its translation is CASSQDPSGGGRVNEQFF.

This clone has just one count. This sequence joins TRBV5-5 and TRBJ1-3; 7 nucleotides agree with TRBD1. There are 14 residues in the CDR3. V shed 5 bases and J 6 bases; nucleotides not matched to a gene: 8. Germline CDR1 reads SGHKS; CDR2 reads YYEKEE (reference sequence). This chain's CDR3 is CASSQQGLINTIYF. The CDR3 nucleotides read TGTGCCAGCAGTCAACAGGGGTTGATAAACACCATATATTTT.

The chain employs TRBV15 and TRBJ1-3; no clear D. This CDR3 contains 15 residues. The germline V gene has CDR1 LNHNV and CDR2 YYDKDF (reference sequence). V shed 9 bases and J shed 1 base, with 16 bases lying between them. The CDR3 sequence is CATEGTAYSGNTIYF. The CDR3 bases are TGTGCCACGGAGGGTACGGCTTATTCTGGAAACACCATATATTTT.

This clone was counted a single time. The rearrangement links TRBV20-1 to TRBJ1-3; D is uncertain. CDR3 length equals 11 residues. Germline-derived CDR1 and CDR2 are DFQATT and SNEGSKA (reference sequence). V gave up 6 bases and J gave up 1 base, with 4 bases separating them. DNA for the CDR3: TGCAGTGCCACTTCTGGAAACACCATATATTTT. It yields the protein CSATSGNTIYF.

The chain uses TRBV29-1 and TRBJ2-2; 8 bases map to TRBD1. Per the germline V gene, CDR1 is SQVTM and CDR2 is ANQGSEA. This CDR3 contains 13 residues. The ends lost 5 bases at V and 3 bases at J; junction bases unmatched: 2. Written as DNA, the CDR3 is TGCAGCGTTCGGACAGGGTACACCGGGGAGCTGTTTTTT. This encodes CSVRTGYTGELFF.

This chain connects TRBV5-4 to TRBJ2-3, with 14 bases matching TRBD2. The CDR3 spans 14 residues. Germline CDR1 SGHNT, CDR2 YYREEE (reference sequence). Trimming took 4 bases from V and 13 from J; bases not matched to a gene: 8. The CDR3 sequence: CASSSGTSGGLEYF. The CDR3 DNA reads TGTGCCAGCAGCAGCGGGACTAGCGGGGGACTAGAGTATTTT.

CDR3 sequence (DNA): TGTGCCAGCAGCCTATACACAGGGAAGACTGAAGCTTTCTTT. This codes for CASSLYTGKTEAFF. The chain is built from TRBV7-9 and TRBJ1-1; maybe TRBD1 (6 bases). The CDR3 runs 14 residues. Trimming removed 5 bases from V and 5 bases from J, with 15 bases in between. CDR1 is SEHNR and CDR2 is FQNEAQ in the germline V gene (reference sequence).

This chain joins TRBV9 and TRBJ2-1; 13 bases map to TRBD2. Germline V CDR1 and CDR2: SGDLS, YYNGEE. There are 17 residues in the CDR3. V was clipped by 4 bases and J by 1 base; unmatched bases: 5. The DNA for the CDR3 is TGTGCCAGCAGCTCCCGACTAGCGGGGGGTTCCTACAATGAGCAGTTCTTC. Protein: CASSSRLAGGSYNEQFF.

This rearrangement joins TRBV18 to TRBJ1-4; possible D gene TRBD1, 6 bases. Germline assignment: CDR1 KGHSH and CDR2 LQKENI. The CDR3 spans 14 residues. Trimming cost V 5 bases and J 6 bases, with 13 bases left between them. CDR3 DNA: TGTGCCAGCTCAAACAGGGTGGCTGATGAAAAACTGTTTTTT. Protein: CASSNRVADEKLFF.

The CDR3 spells CASSYTSGSETQYF. The CDR3 nucleotides read TGTGCCAGCAGTTATACTAGCGGGAGTGAGACCCAGTACTTC. This chain links TRBV6-2 or TRBV6-3 with TRBJ2-5; 11 bases are shared with TRBD2. V lost 3 bases to trimming and J lost 5 bases; unmatched junction nucleotides: 2. The germline V gene has CDR1 MNHEY and CDR2 SVGEGT. The length of the CDR3 is 14 residues.

The gene calls are TRBV27 and TRBJ2-5; TRBD2 matches 11 bases. With V trimmed by 7 bases and J by 0 bases, 4 bases remained unmatched. The CDR3 totals 15 residues. CDR1 and CDR2 (germline): MNHEY, SMNVEV (reference sequence). CDR3 sequence: CASTRTSGYQETQYF. The CDR3, as DNA: TGTGCCAGCACTCGGACTAGCGGGTACCAAGAGACCCAGTACTTC.

CDR3 residues: CASSSREREGYTF. CDR3 in DNA: TGTGCCAGCAGCTCGCGAGAACGGGAGGGCTACACCTTC. The chain employs TRBV7-2 and TRBJ1-2; D gene unclear. V dropped 4 bases and J dropped 8 bases, with 14 bases sitting between them. This CDR3 region has 13 residues. The germline V gene encodes CDR1 SGHTA and CDR2 FQGNSA.

The V gene is TRBV7-9, the J gene TRBJ1-1; D remains unclear. CDR3 length: 14 residues. V was clipped by 7 bases and J by 0 bases, with 12 bases between them. Germline CDR1 reads SEHNR; CDR2 reads FQNEAQ (reference sequence). The CDR3 loop reads CASTSVSMNTEAFF. CDR3 in DNA: TGTGCCAGCACGTCAGTTTCCATGAACACTGAAGCTTTCTTT. The complete variable domain, with remaining parts taken from reference TRBV7-9 and TRBJ1-1, reads DTGVSQNPRHKITKRGQNVTFRCDPISEHNRLYWYRQTLGQGPEFLTYFQNEAQLEKSRLLSDRFSAERPKGSFSTLEIQRTEQGDSAMYLCASTSVSMNTEAFFGQGTRLTVV.

V and J are TRBV5-1 and TRBJ2-5; weak D call: TRBD1 (6 bases). Trimming stripped 1 base from V and 5 bases from J, with 12 bases between. This CDR3 contains 14 residues. Germline V gene lookup returns CDR1 SGHRS and CDR2 YFSETQ. DNA for the CDR3: TGCGCCAGCAGCTTGACAGGGCCAGAGGAGACCCAGTACTTC. Amino acids: CASSLTGPEETQYF.

This clone showed up just once. The rearrangement joins TRBV12-3 or TRBV12-4 to TRBJ1-1, with a tentative D call TRBD1 (6 bases). The CDR3 runs to 11 residues. Between the trimmed V and J ends, which lost 3 bases and 11 bases, there was a span of 10 bases. The CDR3 bases are TGTGCCAGCAGTTTCCACAGGGTGGCTTTCTTT. Protein sequence: CASSFHRVAFF.

The chain links TRBV19 to TRBJ2-1, with D hard to call. There are 16 residues in the CDR3. V gave up 1 base and J gave up 1 base, with 11 bases separating them. The germline gives CDR1 LNHDA, CDR2 SQIVND (reference sequence). The CDR3 sequence: CASSIGGNPSYNEQFF. The CDR3 DNA reads as TGTGCCAGTAGTATAGGCGGAAACCCATCCTACAATGAGCAGTTCTTC. The variable domain in full, with the rest retrieved from reference TRBV19 and TRBJ2-1, is DGGITQSPKYLFRKEGQNVTLSCEQNLNHDAMYWYRQDPGQGLRLIYYSQIVNDFQKGDIAEGYSVSREKKESFPLTVTSAQKNPTAFYLCASSIGGNPSYNEQFFGPGTRLTVL.

The V call is TRBV28, the J call TRBJ2-1; TRBD2 aligns across 7 bases. Germline CDR1 reads MDHEN; CDR2 reads SYDVKM. The CDR3 is made up of 20 amino acids. The junction had 18 bases not matched to a gene; V was cut back by 2 bases and J by 2 bases. CDR3 sequence reads: CASSLGGAAGRVRPYNEQFF. The CDR3 DNA is TGTGCCAGCAGTTTAGGGGGAGCAGCGGGGAGAGTACGCCCCTACAATGAGCAGTTCTTC. Full variable domain (rest looked up from reference TRBV28 and TRBJ2-1): DVKVTQSSRYLVKRTGEKVFLECVQDMDHENMFWYRQDPGLGLRLIYFSYDVKMKEKGDIPEGYSVSREKKERFSLILESASTNQTSMYLCASSLGGAAGRVRPYNEQFFGPGTRLTVL.

The chain's CDR3 is CASSSDGQMNTEAFF. CDR3 DNA sequence: TGTGCCAGCAGTTCTGACGGACAGATGAACACTGAAGCTTTCTTT. The chain uses TRBV6-6 and TRBJ1-1; TRBD1 is a possible D gene (6 bases). Per the germline V gene, CDR1 is MNHNY and CDR2 is SVGAGI (reference sequence). The CDR3 has 15 amino acids. V lost 4 bases and J 0 bases, leaving 12 bases between the germline ends.

The rearrangement joins TRBV29-1 to TRBJ2-7; 8 bases are a match to TRBD2. Germline values: CDR1 SQVTM, CDR2 ANQGSEA. The CDR3 consists of 13 residues. V shed 4 bases, J shed 3 bases, and the junction held 5 bases outside the gene matches. The CDR3 nucleotides read TGCAGCGTTGCGGGACTAGATAACTACGAGCAGTACTTC. As protein: CSVAGLDNYEQYF.

The gene calls are TRBV14 and TRBJ2-5; TRBD1 is a possible D gene (6 bases). Trimming removed 1 base from V and 5 bases from J, with 11 bases in between. CDR3 length: 14 amino acids. The germline CDR1 and CDR2 sequences are SGHDN and FVKESK. The CDR3 bases are TGTGCCAGCAGCCAAGGAATTAGGGGGGAGACCCAGTACTTC. Encoded protein: CASSQGIRGETQYF.

This rearrangement joins TRBV13 to TRBJ1-1; no definite D call. Germline V gene sequence: CDR1 PRHDT, CDR2 FYEKMQ (reference sequence). This CDR3 comprises 13 residues. V was pared by 0 bases and J by 6 bases, with 8 bases between. The CDR3 sequence: CASSLGRLSEAFF. Written as DNA, the CDR3 is TGTGCCAGCAGCTTAGGCCGTCTTTCTGAAGCTTTCTTT.

The chain carries TRBV5-5 and TRBJ1-1; D perhaps matches TRBD1 (5 bases). CDR1 and CDR2 (germline): SGHKS, YYEKEE (reference sequence). The CDR3 sequence is 15 residues long. V was clipped by 7 bases and J by 5 bases, with 21 bases between them. CDR3 region: CASPSLGEGITEAFF. In nucleotides, the CDR3 is TGTGCCAGCCCTTCTCTAGGGGAAGGGATTACTGAAGCTTTCTTT.

This chain connects TRBV19 to TRBJ1-5; D is unclear. The germline V and J ends were trimmed by 4 bases and 2 bases, with 9 bases remaining between them. The V gene's germline CDR1 is LNHDA and CDR2 SQIVND (reference sequence). The CDR3 runs to 14 residues. In DNA form, the CDR3 reads TGTGCCAGTAGTAGCTCCGGAGGCAATCAGCCCCAGCATTTT. Residues: CASSSSGGNQPQHF.